Listed below are T cell receptor beta chains from one sample, sequenced in a study of blood T cell repertoires in COVID-19. Generated by immunoSEQ multiplex PCR, the TCRdb table keeps only in-frame clones and is missing some. In the table there are some 90,000 clones, roughly 89% of which are singletons. The sequenced sample consisted of peripheral blood. The receptor set was obtained from a woman in her sixties with COVID-19, enrolled during active disease. Both conserved end residues are part of each CDR3. D genes are given only for firm matches. Clone size is given for some rows only: seen once, a few or many times, or a class if the clone is expanded.

cdr3_length | j_call | d_call | v_call | clone_size | cdr3_nt | cdr3_aa
16 | TRBJ2-5 | TRBD2 | TRBV7-2 | - | TGTGCCAGCAGCCCCGGACTAGCGGGGGGTATGGAGACCCAGTACTTC | CASSPGLAGGMETQYF
16 | TRBJ2-3 | TRBD1 | TRBV9 | - | TGTGCCAGCAGCTGGGGCCGCCAGGGGGCTTCAGATACGCAGTATTTT | CASSWGRQGASDTQYF
17 | TRBJ2-3 | - | TRBV19 | - | TGTGCCAGTAGTACCACCTCGGGGAGTACTAGCACAGATACGCAGTATTTT | CASSTTSGSTSTDTQYF
15 | TRBJ2-5 | TRBD1 | TRBV30 | - | TGTGCCTGGAGTGTCGGACAGGGGGTACAAGAGACCCAGTACTTC | CAWSVGQGVQETQYF
16 | TRBJ1-6 | - | TRBV5-1 | - | TGCGCCAGCAGCGTGTTTGAGAGGGTTGGGAATTCACCCCTCCACTTT | CASSVFERVGNSPLHF
12 | TRBJ1-4 | TRBD1 | TRBV28 | few | TGTGCCACGGGACAGTCGAGTGAAAAACTGTTTTTT | CATGQSSEKLFF
14 | TRBJ2-2 | - | TRBV2 | - | TGTGCCAGCAAGCCCAGGATTGACACCGGGGAGCTGTTTTTT | CASKPRIDTGELFF
13 | TRBJ2-3 | - | TRBV12-3/TRBV12-4 | - | TGTGCCAGCCGGGTATCCCCCACAGATACGCAGTATTTT | CASRVSPTDTQYF
14 | TRBJ2-2 | TRBD1 | TRBV2 | - | TGTGCCAGCAACGGACAGGGTAACACCGGGGAGCTGTTTTTT | CASNGQGNTGELFF
14 | TRBJ1-4 | TRBD1 | TRBV5-1 | - | TGCGCCAGCAGCACAGGGGCGATCAATGAAAAACTGTTTTTT | CASSTGAINEKLFF
15 | TRBJ1-2 | TRBD1 | TRBV6-5 | - | TGTGCCAGCAGTTACGGGACAGCCCTTTCCGATGGCTACACCTTC | CASSYGTALSDGYTF
15 | TRBJ2-5 | - | TRBV7-2 | - | TGTGCCAGCAGCTTAGGAGCACGCCCCGCAGGGACCCAGTACTTC | CASSLGARPAGTQYF
13 | TRBJ2-7 | TRBD1 | TRBV6-5 | - | TGTGCCAGCACAATGGACAGGGTCTACGAGCAGTACTTC | CASTMDRVYEQYF
16 | TRBJ2-1 | TRBD2 | TRBV19 | - | TGTGCCAGTAGTAGGACTAGCGGGGAGTCCTACAATGAGCAGTTCTTC | CASSRTSGESYNEQFF
15 | TRBJ1-5 | TRBD1 | TRBV7-2 | - | TGTGCCAGCAGCTTAAATCAGGGGGATGGTCAGCCCCAGCATTTT | CASSLNQGDGQPQHF
16 | TRBJ1-6 | - | TRBV7-9 | large | TGTGCCAGCAGCGCCCCCCCAGGACAGCTGGGGACACCCCTCCACTTT | CASSAPPGQLGTPLHF
13 | TRBJ1-5 | - | TRBV9 | - | TGTGCCAGCAGCGCAGACAGGTATCAGCCCCAGCATTTT | CASSADRYQPQHF
17 | TRBJ2-2 | TRBD2 | TRBV9 | - | TGTGCCAGCAGCGTACCAGCAGCGGGGGGTGGGACCGGGGAGCTGTTTTTT | CASSVPAAGGGTGELFF